Each of the 15 T cell receptor beta chains below was sequenced from the same sample in a study of spatial heterogeneity in lung cancer. Time point: sample taken at primary tumor resection. TCRdb re-called the 5' RACE reads through MiXCR, storing one row per CDR3 protein. The sample shows about 21,000 distinct CDR3 sequences, approximately 5.8% of them seen only once. Specimen: PBMCs, collected at surgery. The receptors here all came from a male donor with early-stage non-small cell lung cancer.

There are many counts of this clonotype. V gene TRBV4-2 combines with J gene TRBJ1-2, with TRBD1 identical over 8 bases. Germline V gives CDR1 LGHNA, CDR2 YNFKEQ. The length of the CDR3 is 15 residues. Trimming took 3 bases from V and 2 from J; bases not matched to a gene: 5. CDR3: CASSHAGGPNYGYTF. The CDR3 coding sequence is TGTGCCAGCAGCCACGCAGGGGGCCCCAACTATGGCTACACCTTC.

In its sample, this clonotype was seen a few times. The chain links TRBV20-1 to TRBJ2-3; 9 bases map to TRBD1. The trim removed 4 bases at V and 2 bases at J, leaving 7 bases unmatched. The CDR3 spans 15 residues. CDR1 and CDR2 (germline): DFQATT, SNEGSKA (reference sequence). The CDR3 region is CSAIPGTGHTDTQYF. The CDR3, as DNA: TGCAGTGCTATACCCGGGACAGGGCACACAGATACGCAGTATTTT.

This clonotype was recorded at least ten times. The chain is built from TRBV20-1 and TRBJ2-7; the match to TRBD2 covers 11 bases. J gave up 6 bases and V 6 bases, and 10 bases lay outside the gene matches. Germline V gene sequence: CDR1 DFQATT, CDR2 SNEGSKA (reference sequence). CDR3 length equals 14 residues. The CDR3: CSARASGGPGEQYF. As DNA, the CDR3 is TGCAGTGCCCGGGCTAGCGGGGGGCCTGGCGAGCAGTACTTC.

J is TRBJ2-5 and V is TRBV24-1; D may be TRBD1 or TRBD2 (5 bases each). The CDR3 is 16 amino acids. The V end lost 2 bases, the J end lost 4 bases, and 16 bases lay between the germline ends. Germline V lookup: CDR1 KGHDR, CDR2 SFDVKD. The CDR3 DNA reads TGTGCCACCAGTGATTGGGGCGATGGGGGATCAGAGACCCAGTACTTC. Translated, it gives CATSDWGDGGSETQYF.

This clonotype was picked up a small number of times. The J gene is TRBJ2-7, the V gene TRBV4-2; TRBD1 matches 8 bases. V was pared by 0 bases and J by 4 bases, with 14 bases of the junction left unmatched. This CDR3 contains 18 residues. Germline lookup yields CDR1 LGHNA and CDR2 YNFKEQ. CDR3 sequence reads: CASSQDRGTGGLRYEQYF. CDR3 DNA: TGTGCCAGCAGCCAAGATAGGGGGACAGGCGGCCTCCGATACGAGCAGTACTTC.

This clonotype was picked up many times. The chain joins TRBV5-1 to TRBJ2-4, with 8 bases matching TRBD2. The germline V gene encodes CDR1 SGHRS and CDR2 YFSETQ. The V and J ends lost 4 bases and 9 bases, in that order; junction bases with no gene match: 12. This CDR3 comprises 15 residues. CDR3: CASSPTLGGEGIQYF. CDR3 coding DNA: TGCGCCAGCAGCCCAACCCTCGGGGGGGAGGGCATTCAGTACTTC.

This rearrangement joins TRBV28 to TRBJ2-7; TRBD1 agrees at 9 bases. The trim removed 6 bases at V and 4 bases at J, leaving 10 bases unmatched. The length of the CDR3 is 15 residues. Germline CDR1 reads MDHEN; CDR2 reads SYDVKM. CDR3 loop: CASSRGGTGWYEQYF. The CDR3 DNA follows: TGTGCCAGCAGCCGAGGGGGGACAGGGTGGTACGAGCAGTACTTC. The full variable domain, with the rest looked up from reference TRBV28 and TRBJ2-7, is DVKVTQSSRYLVKRTGEKVFLECVQDMDHENMFWYRQDPGLGLRLIYFSYDVKMKEKGDIPEGYSVSREKKERFSLILESASTNQTSMYLCASSRGGTGWYEQYFGPGTRLTVT.

Details on this clonotype: A clone one base away is much larger, so this may be a read error. The chain recombines TRBV2 with TRBJ2-2; D is possibly TRBD2 (5 bases). The CDR3 contains 14 residues. Germline assignment: CDR1 SNHLY and CDR2 FYNNEI. V lost 7 bases to trimming and J lost 2 bases, with 11 bases between them. DNA for the CDR3: TGTGCCAGCAAGCACGGACTCAACACCGGGGAGCTGTTTTTT. The encoded protein is CASKHGLNTGELFF.

This clonotype was recorded at least ten times. The chain links TRBV6-7 to TRBJ2-1; unclear D gene. TRBV6-7 is known as an ORF, though its function is uncertain. With 4 bases removed from V and 0 bases from J, the gap between germline ends came to 16 bases. This CDR3 is 17 amino acids long. Here the CDR3 reads CASSSPPRLSSYNEQFF. The CDR3 DNA is TGTGCCAGCAGTTCCCCCCCGCGTCTCAGCTCCTACAATGAGCAGTTCTTC.

This clonotype was picked up many times. This chain joins TRBV7-9 and TRBJ1-4; a possible D gene is TRBD1 (5 bases). This CDR3 has 13 residues. Germline V gene sequence: CDR1 SEHNR, CDR2 FQNEAQ (reference sequence). Trimming took 4 bases from V and 8 from J, leaving 11 bases between them. The CDR3 sequence: CASSSQGSEKLFF. The DNA for the CDR3 is TGTGCCAGCAGCTCGCAGGGTAGCGAAAAACTGTTTTTT.

This clonotype was recorded at least ten times. V usage is TRBV5-6 and J usage is TRBJ2-3; 9 nucleotides align to TRBD1. V lost 0 bases and J lost 13; bases outside the gene matches: 12. The CDR3 sequence is 15 residues long. In germline, CDR1 is SGHDT, CDR2 YYEEEE. The CDR3 nucleotides read TGTGCCAGCAGCTTGGCAGGACAGGGGCCGGAGGAGAAGTATTTT. Translating gives CASSLAGQGPEEKYF.

This clonotype was recorded at least ten times. V and J are TRBV19 and TRBJ1-5, with 8 bases fitting TRBD1. Germline CDR1 and CDR2: LNHDA and SQIVND (reference sequence). The CDR3 runs 17 residues. The J segment lost 3 bases and the V segment lost 3 bases, leaving 10 bases of the junction unmatched. This CDR3 is CASSMGTGLGSNQPQHF. CDR3 bases: TGTGCCAGTAGTATGGGGACAGGATTGGGGTCCAATCAGCCCCAGCATTTT.

As to this clonotype: One base away lies a much larger clone, so this may be a sequencing read error. In nucleotides, the CDR3 is TGTGCCAGCAGCAGGAGTTTCAATACCAATCAGCCCCAGCATTTT. It yields the protein CASSRSFNTNQPQHF. The rearrangement joins TRBV6-5 to TRBJ1-5; D ambiguous. CDR3 size: 15 residues. The germline V gene encodes CDR1 MNHEY and CDR2 SVGAGI. V lost 6 bases and J lost 3, with 15 bases in between.

The chain links TRBV7-9 to TRBJ2-2; possibly TRBD2 for D (8 bases). V was shortened by 6 bases and J by 0 bases, with 14 bases between the two germline ends. This CDR3 comprises 16 residues. Germline loops: CDR1 SEHNR, CDR2 FQNEAQ (reference sequence). CDR3 sequence reads: CASRPGGTANTGELFF. The CDR3, as DNA: TGTGCCAGCAGGCCGGGGGGGACAGCGAACACCGGGGAGCTGTTTTTT.

This clonotype appeared many times. The chain links TRBV7-2 to TRBJ1-2; D ambiguous. The germline V and J ends were trimmed by 1 base and 1 base, with 7 bases remaining between them. This CDR3 spans 14 amino acids. CDR1 and CDR2 from the germline V gene are SGHTA and FQGNSA. The CDR3 sequence: CASSLGGFNYGYTF. In DNA, the CDR3 is TGTGCCAGCAGCTTAGGAGGGTTTAACTATGGCTACACCTTC.